The 26 T cell receptor beta chains in this list originate from one sample, sequenced in a study of blood T cell repertoires in COVID-19. Only in-frame clones appear in the TCRdb table, and some are missing; sequencing was by immunoSEQ multiplex PCR. There are 150,000 to 180,000 clones in the sample; 75% to 90% occur only once, and over 12% lies in the top ten. Sequenced material: peripheral blood. Receptors originate from a woman between 40 and 55 years old with acute or convalescent COVID-19.

The gene calls are TRBV5-6 and TRBJ1-2; D possibly corresponds to TRBD1 (5 bases). V was shortened by 0 bases and J by 8 bases, with 8 bases between the two germline ends. The CDR3 loop spans 12 amino acids. Germline CDR1 is SGHDT and CDR2 is YYEEEE. CDR3 loop: CASSLGGTGYTF. For the CDR3, the DNA is TGTGCCAGCAGCTTGGGGGGCACGGGCTACACCTTC.

CDR3 nucleotides: TGTGCCAGCAGTTTATGGGACAGGGGCCAAGAGACCCAGTACTTC. Protein product: CASSLWDRGQETQYF. This chain links TRBV28 with TRBJ2-5; 9 bases are shared with TRBD1. The J segment lost 1 base and the V segment lost 0 bases, leaving 0 bases of the junction unmatched. This CDR3 has 15 residues. Germline CDR1 reads MDHEN; CDR2 reads SYDVKM.

The chain has TRBV2 and TRBJ2-7, with D possibly being TRBD2 (6 bases). The germline CDR1 and CDR2 sequences are SNHLY and FYNNEI. The CDR3 is 13 amino acids. Trimming removed 2 bases at V and 4 bases at J, with 9 bases between. The DNA of the CDR3 is TGTGCCAGCAGTGAATTGGGGGGTTACGAGCAGTACTTC. This codes for CASSELGGYEQYF.

The gene calls are TRBV7-2 and TRBJ1-2; TRBD1 agrees at 10 bases. V lost 5 bases, J lost 5 bases, and 5 bases stayed unmatched. Germline CDR1 and CDR2: SGHTA and FQGNSA. The CDR3 runs 14 residues. The CDR3 bases are TGTGCCAGCAGCAACCGGGACAGGGGATATGGCTACACCTTC. Protein sequence: CASSNRDRGYGYTF.

The V gene is TRBV5-5, the J gene TRBJ2-2; 9 positions agree with TRBD2. Germline assignment: CDR1 SGHKS and CDR2 YYEKEE (reference sequence). The ends lost 0 bases at V and 10 bases at J; junction bases unmatched: 13. CDR3 length equals 17 residues. In DNA form, the CDR3 reads TGTGCCAGCAGCTTGGAAATGGTTGGTCTAGCGGGGTTGGAGCTGTTTTTT. It codes for CASSLEMVGLAGLELFF.

The V and J genes are TRBV28 and TRBJ2-7; the D is unclear. This CDR3 region has 11 residues. V was shortened by 4 bases and J by 7 bases, with 8 bases between the two germline ends. CDR1 and CDR2 from the germline V gene are MDHEN and SYDVKM. CDR3: CASSSRREQYF. In DNA, the CDR3 is TGTGCCAGCAGTTCTCGTCGGGAGCAGTACTTC.

This CDR3 is CAWSVRRRDLYYGYTF. The CDR3 region has the DNA TGTGCCTGGAGTGTACGCCGCAGGGATCTCTACTATGGCTACACCTTC. The genes are TRBV30 and TRBJ1-2, with D maybe TRBD1 (5 bases). CDR1 GTSNPN and CDR2 SVGIG come from the germline V gene (reference sequence). Trimming stripped 0 bases from V and 3 bases from J, with 17 bases between. The CDR3 sequence is 16 residues long.

This chain links TRBV6-2 or TRBV6-3 with TRBJ2-7; tentatively, D is TRBD1 or TRBD2 (7 bases each). This CDR3 is 12 amino acids long. Germline loops: CDR1 MNHEY, CDR2 SVGEGT. Deletions cut 6 bases from V and 9 bases from J, with 15 bases between. The CDR3 loop is CASSRGGEGQYF. The CDR3 DNA reads as TGTGCCAGCAGCAGGGGGGGTGAAGGGCAGTACTTC.

The genes are TRBV2 and TRBJ1-4; 9 bases match TRBD1. This CDR3 is 14 amino acids long. Germline trimming cut 4 bases from V and 8 bases from J; bases unmatched to any gene: 5. Germline V gene sequence: CDR1 SNHLY, CDR2 FYNNEI. The chain's CDR3 is CASSVNRGPEKLFF. The CDR3 coding sequence is TGTGCCAGCAGTGTTAACAGGGGGCCCGAAAAACTGTTTTTT.

The genes are TRBV5-1 and TRBJ2-3; TRBD2 agrees at 12 bases. Per the germline V gene, CDR1 is SGHRS and CDR2 is YFSETQ. J was trimmed by 2 bases and V by 4 bases; bases with no gene match: 11. CDR3 length: 18 residues. DNA of the CDR3: TGCGCCAGCAGCCAAGGACTAGCGGGGTTCCCCTCCACAGATACGCAGTATTTT. Protein sequence: CASSQGLAGFPSTDTQYF.

This rearrangement joins TRBV6-1 to TRBJ2-7; 8 bases align to TRBD1. The V gene end was trimmed by 1 base and the J gene end by 7 bases; junction bases not matched to a gene: 9. Per germline, CDR1 MNHNS and CDR2 SASEGT. The CDR3 is made up of 15 amino acids. This CDR3 reads CASSEDGQGAGEQYF. The DNA of the CDR3 is TGTGCCAGCAGTGAAGACGGCCAGGGGGCTGGGGAGCAGTACTTC.

The chain employs TRBV5-4 and TRBJ2-6, with D possibly TRBD1 on 6 matching bases. Germline CDR1 SGHNT, CDR2 YYREEE (reference sequence). The V and J ends lost 0 bases and 2 bases respectively, with 15 bases between them. The CDR3 is 18 amino acids. The CDR3 DNA reads TGTGCCAGCAGCTTGGTTGGGACATCATACACTGGGGCCAACGTCCTGACTTTC. It encodes CASSLVGTSYTGANVLTF.

This chain uses TRBV19 with TRBJ2-2; the D gene is possibly TRBD1 (6 bases). The CDR3 is 17 amino acids. Germline V gene lookup returns CDR1 LNHDA and CDR2 SQIVND (reference sequence). Trimming cost V 3 bases and J 1 base, with 15 bases left between them. The CDR3: CASSIIWLQGNTGELFF. The CDR3 DNA follows: TGTGCCAGTAGTATTATTTGGCTACAGGGGAACACCGGGGAGCTGTTTTTT.

The chain is built from TRBV9 and TRBJ1-1, with D unclear. Germline lookup yields CDR1 SGDLS and CDR2 YYNGEE. The CDR3 extends over 14 amino acids. Between the trimmed V and J ends, which lost 0 bases and 0 bases, there was a span of 6 bases. The CDR3 protein is CASSVDSMNTEAFF. Written as DNA, the CDR3 is TGTGCCAGCAGCGTAGACAGCATGAACACTGAAGCTTTCTTT.

The V and J genes are TRBV24-1 and TRBJ2-2; unclear D gene. Germline loops: CDR1 KGHDR, CDR2 SFDVKD. The CDR3 runs to 12 residues. V was shortened by 4 bases and J by 5 bases, with 4 bases between the two germline ends. CDR3 nucleotide sequence: TGTGCCACCAGTGACAAAACCGGGGAGCTGTTTTTT. It codes for CATSDKTGELFF.

The chain combines TRBV6-6 with TRBJ2-7, with D tentatively TRBD2 (6 bases). Trimming stripped 4 bases from V and 3 bases from J, with 19 bases between. The CDR3 has 16 amino acids. Germline CDR1 is MNHNY and CDR2 is SVGAGI (reference sequence). CDR3 region: CASSSSSRLVSYEQYF. CDR3 sequence (DNA): TGTGCCAGCAGTTCTAGCTCCCGACTAGTTAGCTACGAGCAGTACTTC.

CDR3 in DNA: TGCAGCGTTGTTGAGGTTATGAACACTGAAGCTTTCTTT. Its protein product is CSVVEVMNTEAFF. The gene calls are TRBV29-1 and TRBJ1-1; D is uncertain. Trimming took off 4 bases at V and 0 bases at J, with 9 bases between the two ends. Looked up from germline, CDR1 is SQVTM and CDR2 is ANQGSEA. The CDR3 is 13 amino acids. The full variable domain, completed using reference TRBV29-1 and TRBJ1-1, is SAVISQKPSRDICQRGTSLTIQCQVDSQVTMMFWYRQQPGQSLTLIATANQGSEATYESGFVIDKFPISRPNLTFSTLTVSNMSPEDSSIYLCSVVEVMNTEAFFGQGTRLTVV.

The chain links TRBV12-3 or TRBV12-4 to TRBJ1-1; 8 nucleotides agree with TRBD1. V was pared by 7 bases and J by 3 bases, with 4 bases of the junction left unmatched. The CDR3 length is 13 residues. CDR3 sequence reads: CASNRQGYTEAFF. The CDR3 bases are TGTGCCAGCAACCGACAGGGGTACACTGAAGCTTTCTTT.

The V call is TRBV9, the J call TRBJ2-1; no reliable D call. The CDR3 totals 13 residues. V was pared by 1 base and J by 3 bases, with 5 bases between. Per the germline V gene, CDR1 is SGDLS and CDR2 is YYNGEE. The CDR3 loop reads CASSVTDYNEQFF. The CDR3 nucleotides are TGTGCCAGCAGCGTAACAGACTACAATGAGCAGTTCTTC.

The chain is built from TRBV18 and TRBJ2-5; 8 nucleotides line up with TRBD2. The CDR3 runs to 16 residues. V lost 3 bases and J lost 4; bases outside the gene matches: 10. The germline V gene encodes CDR1 KGHSH and CDR2 LQKENI. The CDR3 sequence: CASSPVSGAMGETQYF. In DNA form, the CDR3 reads TGTGCCAGCTCACCGGTTAGCGGGGCCATGGGAGAGACCCAGTACTTC.

The gene calls are TRBV12-1 and TRBJ1-2; the tabulated D call, TRBD1, remains unverified against the DNA. TRBV12-1 is recorded as a pseudogene. The CDR3 is 11 residues long. The DNA of the CDR3 is TGTGCCAGCAGCCTGGCCTATGGCTACACCTTC. Translation: CASSLAYGYTF.

V gene TRBV10-3 combines with J gene TRBJ1-5, with D possibly being TRBD1 (5 bases). CDR3 length: 15 amino acids. Trimming left V 2 bases short and J 4 bases short, with 12 bases between. Germline values: CDR1 ENHRY, CDR2 SYGVKD. The CDR3 reads CAISEEQGPNQPQHF. The CDR3 coding sequence is TGTGCCATCAGTGAGGAGCAGGGCCCTAATCAGCCCCAGCATTTT.

This clone was seen ten or more times. The chain combines TRBV19 with TRBJ1-5, with TRBD1 identical over 7 bases. CDR1 and CDR2 (germline): LNHDA, SQIVND (reference sequence). The CDR3 sequence is 14 residues long. V lost 7 bases to trimming and J lost 4 bases; unmatched junction nucleotides: 7. CDR3 coding DNA: TGTGCCAGTACCGCCCGACAGGGTAATCAGCCCCAGCATTTT. Protein sequence: CASTARQGNQPQHF.

The chain couples TRBV5-1 to TRBJ1-1; D gene ambiguous. Looked up from germline, CDR1 is SGHRS and CDR2 is YFSETQ. V gave up 0 bases and J gave up 0 bases, with 12 bases separating them. The CDR3 consists of 16 residues. CDR3 in amino acids: CASSLVFPSVNTEAFF. The CDR3 DNA follows: TGCGCCAGCAGCTTGGTTTTTCCGAGCGTGAACACTGAAGCTTTCTTT.

The rearrangement links TRBV6-5 to TRBJ2-3, with D tentatively TRBD2 (6 bases). The germline CDR1 and CDR2 sequences are MNHEY and SVGAGI. Between the trimmed V and J ends, which lost 3 bases and 7 bases, there was a span of 17 bases. CDR3 length: 15 residues. Here the CDR3 DNA reads TGTGCCAGCAGTTATTTGGCAGGGAGGAAGAATACGCAGTATTTT. Amino acids: CASSYLAGRKNTQYF.

The V and J genes are TRBV3-1 (or the pseudogene TRBV3-2) and TRBJ1-4; 9 bases are shared with TRBD1. The V gene end was trimmed by 3 bases and the J gene end by 10 bases; junction bases not matched to a gene: 9. The CDR3 is made up of 15 amino acids. Germline V gene data show CDR1 as LGHDT and CDR2 as YNNKEL (reference sequence). The DNA for the CDR3 is TGTGCCAGCAGCCAGATGGGACAGGGATTTGGAAAACTGTTTTTT. It translates to CASSQMGQGFGKLFF.